The 4 T cell receptor beta chains below come from one sample, sequenced in a study of T cell repertoires in ileal Crohn's disease. Time point here: inflamed ileum from the surgical specimen. Profiled with immunoSEQ multiplex PCR; TCRdb holds only in-frame clones, not every one. The sample shows about 660 clones, 95% to 98% of them seen only once. The sequencing sample was made of ileal tissue. These receptors were collected from an adult with Crohn's disease.

This clone was found once. The J gene is TRBJ2-7, the V gene TRBV4-3; D might be TRBD1 (5 bases). Per the germline V gene, CDR1 is LGHNA and CDR2 is YSLEER. V gave up 0 bases and J gave up 3 bases, with 6 bases separating them. The CDR3 loop spans 13 amino acids. The CDR3 nucleotides are TGCGCCAGCAGCCAAGAGGACAACTACGAGCAGTACGTC. Protein sequence: CASSQEDNYEQYV.

The chain joins TRBV15 to TRBJ1-6; D call uncertain. CDR1 is LNHNV and CDR2 is YYDKDF in the germline V gene (reference sequence). This CDR3 is 15 amino acids long. V dropped 0 bases and J dropped 5 bases, with 8 bases sitting between them. The CDR3 nucleotides read TGTGCCACCAGCAGAGATGACCTCGATAATTCACCCCTCCACTTT. Protein product: CATSRDDLDNSPLHF.

J is TRBJ1-2 and V is TRBV5-1; a possible D gene is TRBD1 (6 bases). Per the germline V gene, CDR1 is SGHRS and CDR2 is YFSETQ. The CDR3 runs to 13 residues. Trimming removed 5 bases at V and 7 bases at J, with 15 bases between. This chain's CDR3 is CASRAGADSGYTF. The CDR3 region has the DNA TGCGCCAGCAGGGCAGGGGCGGATTCTGGCTACACCTTC.

The CDR3 bases are TGCAGCGCTTCCCTGGACGGGAACACCGGGGAGCTGTTTTTT. Translated: CSASLDGNTGELFF. The chain recombines TRBV29-1 with TRBJ2-2, with D unresolved. Germline V gives CDR1 SQVTM, CDR2 ANQGSEA. The V and J ends lost 7 bases and 1 base respectively, with 13 bases between them. The CDR3 runs to 14 residues.